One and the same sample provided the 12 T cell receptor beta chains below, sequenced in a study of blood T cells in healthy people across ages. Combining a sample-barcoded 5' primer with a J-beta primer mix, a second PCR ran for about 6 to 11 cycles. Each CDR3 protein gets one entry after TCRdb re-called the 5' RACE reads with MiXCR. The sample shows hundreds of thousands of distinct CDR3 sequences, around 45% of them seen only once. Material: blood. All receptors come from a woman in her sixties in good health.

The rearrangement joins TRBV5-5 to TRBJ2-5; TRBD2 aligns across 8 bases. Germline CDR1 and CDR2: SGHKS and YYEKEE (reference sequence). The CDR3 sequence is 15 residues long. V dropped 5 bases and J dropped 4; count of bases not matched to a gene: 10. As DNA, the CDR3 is TGTGCCAGCAGATACCCGGGACTAGTTCGAGAGACCCAGTACTTC. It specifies CASRYPGLVRETQYF.

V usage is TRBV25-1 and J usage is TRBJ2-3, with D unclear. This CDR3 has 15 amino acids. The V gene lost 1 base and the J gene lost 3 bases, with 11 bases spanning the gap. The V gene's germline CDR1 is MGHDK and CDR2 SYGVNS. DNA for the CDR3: TGTGCCAGCAGTGAATGGGGTAAGGGTACAGATACGCAGTATTTT. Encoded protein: CASSEWGKGTDTQYF.

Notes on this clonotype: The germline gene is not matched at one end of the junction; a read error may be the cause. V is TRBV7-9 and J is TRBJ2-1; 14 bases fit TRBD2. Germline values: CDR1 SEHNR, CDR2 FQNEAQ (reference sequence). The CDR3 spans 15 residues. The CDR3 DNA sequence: TGTGCCAGCAGCTCGCCGGGACTAGCGGGAGATGAGCGGTTCTTC. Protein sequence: CASSSPGLAGDERFF. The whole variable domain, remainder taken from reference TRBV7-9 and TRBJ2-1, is DTGVSQNPRHKITKRGQNVTFRCDPISEHNRLYWYRQTLGQGPEFLTYFQNEAQLEKSRLLSDRFSAERPKGSFSTLEIQRTEQGDSAMYLCASSSPGLAGDERFFGPGTRLTVL.

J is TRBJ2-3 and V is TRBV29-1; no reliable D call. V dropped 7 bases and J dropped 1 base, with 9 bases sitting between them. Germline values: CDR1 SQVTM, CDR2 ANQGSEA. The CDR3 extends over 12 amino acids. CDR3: CSAKSGTDTQYF. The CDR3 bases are TGCAGCGCAAAGTCAGGCACAGATACGCAGTATTTT.

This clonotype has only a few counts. Written as DNA, the CDR3 is TGTGCCAGCACTCCGGGGGTAGCATATGAGCAGTTCTTC. This sequence encodes CASTPGVAYEQFF. The rearrangement links TRBV6-5 to TRBJ2-1, with a possible D match to TRBD2 (6 bases). The germline V gene encodes CDR1 MNHEY and CDR2 SVGAGI. This CDR3 has 13 amino acids. V lost 7 bases and J 8 bases, leaving 15 bases between the germline ends.

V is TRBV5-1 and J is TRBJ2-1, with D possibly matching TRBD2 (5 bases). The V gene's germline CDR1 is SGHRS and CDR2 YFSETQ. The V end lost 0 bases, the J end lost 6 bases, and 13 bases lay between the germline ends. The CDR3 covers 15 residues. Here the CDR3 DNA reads TGCGCCAGCAGCTTGGGGGGAGTTGGGGTCAATGAGCAGTTCTTC. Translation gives CASSLGGVGVNEQFF.

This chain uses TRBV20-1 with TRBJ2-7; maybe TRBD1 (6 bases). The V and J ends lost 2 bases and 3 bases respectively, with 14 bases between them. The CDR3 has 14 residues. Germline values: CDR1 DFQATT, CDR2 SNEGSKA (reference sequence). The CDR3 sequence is CSARRRDINYEQYF. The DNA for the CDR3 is TGCAGTGCTAGAAGACGGGACATAAACTACGAGCAGTACTTC.

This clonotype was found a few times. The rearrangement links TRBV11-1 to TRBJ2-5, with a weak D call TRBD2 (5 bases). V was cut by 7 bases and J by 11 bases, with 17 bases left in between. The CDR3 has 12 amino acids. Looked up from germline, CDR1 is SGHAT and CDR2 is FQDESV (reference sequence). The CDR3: CASTSLADEQYF. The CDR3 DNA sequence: TGTGCCAGCACTTCTCTAGCAGATGAGCAGTACTTC. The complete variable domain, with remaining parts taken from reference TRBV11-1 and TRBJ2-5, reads EAEVAQSPRYKITEKSQAVAFWCDPISGHATLYWYRQILGQGPELLVQFQDESVVDDSQLPKDRFSAERLKGVDSTLKIQPAELGDSAMYLCASTSLADEQYFGPGTRLLVL.

The CDR3 region has the DNA TGTGCCATCAGTGAATTGGAGGGTTCTGAAGCTTTCTTT. It specifies CAISELEGSEAFF. The chain combines TRBV10-3 with TRBJ1-1; D ambiguous. This CDR3 contains 13 residues. The germline V and J ends were trimmed by 3 bases and 6 bases, with 11 bases remaining between them. Germline V gives CDR1 ENHRY, CDR2 SYGVKD.

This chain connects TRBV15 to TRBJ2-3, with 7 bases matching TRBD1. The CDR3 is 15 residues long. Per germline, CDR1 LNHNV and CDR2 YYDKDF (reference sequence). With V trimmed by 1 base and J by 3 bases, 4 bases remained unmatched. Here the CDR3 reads CATSRAHRGTDTQYF. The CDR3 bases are TGTGCCACCAGCAGAGCGCACAGGGGAACAGATACGCAGTATTTT.

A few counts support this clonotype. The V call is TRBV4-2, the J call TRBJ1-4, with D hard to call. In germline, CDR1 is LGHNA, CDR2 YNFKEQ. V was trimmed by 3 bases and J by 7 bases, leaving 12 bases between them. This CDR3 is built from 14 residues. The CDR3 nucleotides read TGTGCCAGCAGCCATAGGGAGGGCCCTGAAAAACTGTTTTTT. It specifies CASSHREGPEKLFF.

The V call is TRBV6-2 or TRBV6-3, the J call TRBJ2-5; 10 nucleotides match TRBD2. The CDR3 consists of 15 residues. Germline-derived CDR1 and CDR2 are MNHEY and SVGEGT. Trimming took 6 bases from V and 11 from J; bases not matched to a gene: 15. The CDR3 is CASRTSGLVFNEQYF. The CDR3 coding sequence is TGTGCCAGCAGGACTAGCGGGCTGGTCTTCAATGAGCAGTACTTC.